These T cell receptor beta chains were read from a single sample in a study of cytomegalovirus exposure and HLA in healthy donors. The protocol was immunoSEQ multiplex PCR, while the TCRdb copy is restricted to in-frame clones and leaves out a portion. This table has 100,000 or so clones, about four fifths appearing once. Sequencing was carried out using PBMCs. The receptors derive from a female donor in good health and CMV-seropositive. Each CDR3 is given with its conserved first and last residue. D genes are given only for firm matches. For some rows the clone size is stated as once, few or many, or as a class when expanded; others skip it.

- | TRBD1 | TRBJ1-2 | TRBV27 | CASRGPGTGDYGYTF | TGTGCCAGCCGAGGTCCCGGGACAGGGGACTATGGCTACACCTTC
once | - | TRBJ1-1 | TRBV5-6 | CANPGRGARVSEAFF | TGTGCCAACCCCGGCCGGGGGGCGCGGGTTAGTGAAGCTTTCTTT
- | - | TRBJ1-6 | TRBV5-1 | CASSPGKNNSPLHF | TGCGCCAGCAGCCCAGGGAAGAATAATTCACCCCTCCACTTT
- | - | TRBJ1-5 | TRBV27 | CANSGRRGNQPQHF | TGTGCCAACTCGGGACGGAGGGGCAATCAGCCCCAGCATTTT
- | - | TRBJ1-6 | TRBV11-2 | CASSVLTEDNSPLHF | TGTGCCAGCAGTGTCCTGACAGAAGATAATTCACCCCTCCACTTT
once | - | TRBJ1-1 | TRBV6-4 | CATRGVGNTEAFF | TGTGCCACCCGGGGGGTCGGGAACACTGAAGCTTTCTTT
- | TRBD1 | TRBJ1-5 | TRBV5-5 | CASSATLWDRGYNQPQHF | TGTGCCAGCAGCGCGACCCTTTGGGACAGGGGGTACAATCAGCCCCAGCATTTT
- | TRBD1 | TRBJ2-7 | TRBV18 | CASSSNPGQASYEQYF | TGTGCCAGCTCATCGAACCCGGGACAGGCTTCCTACGAGCAGTACTTC
once | TRBD1 | TRBJ1-5 | TRBV11-3 | CASSLAPTGQVSQPQHF | TGTGCCAGCAGCTTAGCTCCAACGGGACAGGTGAGTCAGCCCCAGCATTTT
- | TRBD1 | TRBJ2-5 | TRBV2 | CARRDRETQYF | TGTGCCAGACGGGACAGAGAGACCCAGTACTTC
few | - | TRBJ1-1 | TRBV5-4 | CASSRRRDTEAFF | TGTGCCAGCTCCCGGCGGCGGGACACTGAAGCTTTCTTT
few | - | TRBJ2-5 | TRBV19 | CASSLDRSPGTQYF | TGTGCCAGTAGTTTAGACAGATCTCCGGGGACCCAGTACTTC
- | TRBD1 | TRBJ2-3 | TRBV7-2 | CASSWDRGTRDTQYF | TGTGCCAGCAGCTGGGACAGGGGCACGCGGGATACGCAGTATTTT
- | TRBD1 | TRBJ1-2 | TRBV5-1 | CASRAGTGVGYTF | TGCGCCAGCAGAGCGGGGACAGGGGTTGGCTACACCTTC
- | - | TRBJ2-1 | TRBV29-1 | CSVEEGRGEQFF | TGCAGCGTTGAGGAGGGTAGGGGTGAGCAGTTCTTC
- | - | TRBJ2-2 | TRBV29-1 | CSVARQANTGELFF | TGCAGCGTAGCGCGACAGGCGAACACCGGGGAGCTGTTTTTT
- | - | TRBJ2-7 | TRBV27 | CASSPHQAHEQYF | TGTGCCAGCAGTCCACACCAGGCCCACGAGCAGTACTTC
- | TRBD1 | TRBJ2-7 | TRBV5-1 | CASSRGTGGAQDEQYF | TGCGCCAGCAGCCGGGGGACAGGGGGCGCCCAAGACGAGCAGTACTTC
- | - | TRBJ2-2 | TRBV19 | CASSRYRDTGELFF | TGTGCCAGTAGTAGGTACAGGGACACCGGGGAGCTGTTTTTT
- | TRBD1 | TRBJ2-1 | TRBV5-1 | CASSPQGADEQFF | TGCGCCAGCAGCCCCCAGGGGGCTGATGAGCAGTTCTTC
- | - | TRBJ1-1 | TRBV10-1 | CASSESSGGRGTEAFF | TGCGCCAGCAGTGAGTCGTCCGGGGGTAGGGGAACTGAAGCTTTCTTT
- | - | TRBJ2-2 | TRBV10-1 | CASSPLGGRNTGELFF | TGCGCCAGCAGCCCCTTAGGGGGACGGAACACCGGGGAGCTGTTTTTT
- | TRBD2 | TRBJ2-5 | TRBV5-1 | CASSSGIAGRQETQYF | TGCGCCAGCAGCTCCGGGATAGCGGGGCGCCAGGAGACCCAGTACTTC
- | - | TRBJ2-1 | TRBV25-1 | CASSDGRTKTYNEQFF | TGTGCCAGCAGTGATGGGAGGACTAAAACTTACAATGAGCAGTTCTTC
- | TRBD1 | TRBJ2-6 | TRBV7-9 | CASSPDRVDNGLTF | TGTGCCAGCAGCCCCGACAGGGTGGACAACGGCCTGACTTTC
once | TRBD2 | TRBJ2-3 | TRBV18 | CASSPTGGPADTQYF | TGTGCCAGCTCACCAACGGGAGGGCCAGCTGATACGCAGTATTTT
- | TRBD2 | TRBJ2-4 | TRBV6-4 | CANDGGRALLAKNIQYF | TGTGCCAACGATGGCGGGAGGGCCCTTCTAGCCAAAAACATTCAGTACTTC
- | TRBD1 | TRBJ1-4 | TRBV14 | CASSRGQAGLTTKLFF | TGTGCCAGCAGCCGAGGACAGGCCGGTCTGACCACAAAACTGTTTTTT
- | TRBD1 | TRBJ1-5 | TRBV6-6 | CASSFNSGGADQPQHF | TGTGCCAGCAGTTTTAACTCAGGGGGCGCTGATCAGCCCCAGCATTTT
- | TRBD2 | TRBJ2-5 | TRBV7-9 | CASSPGLAAAPETQYF | TGTGCCAGCAGCCCGGGACTAGCGGCGGCGCCGGAGACCCAGTACTTC
- | TRBD1 | TRBJ1-4 | TRBV15 | CATSRADRGFNEKLFF | TGTGCCACCAGCAGGGCGGACAGGGGGTTTAATGAAAAACTGTTTTTT
- | - | TRBJ2-1 | TRBV7-9 | CASSLGGGARGEQFF | TGTGCCAGCAGCTTAGGGGGGGGCGCGAGGGGTGAGCAGTTCTTC
- | TRBD1 | TRBJ1-2 | TRBV2 | CASSVGQGLGYGYTF | TGTGCCAGCAGCGTCGGACAGGGACTCGGCTATGGCTACACCTTC
- | - | TRBJ1-6 | TRBV7-6 | CASSLGQGQGSPLHF | TGTGCCAGCAGCTTAGGTCAGGGGCAGGGATCACCCCTCCACTTT
- | TRBD2 | TRBJ2-3 | TRBV30 | CAWSALAGGPGTQYF | TGTGCCTGGAGTGCACTAGCGGGGGGGCCCGGTACGCAGTATTTT
few | TRBD1 | TRBJ1-2 | TRBV30 | CAWMKSGGQYGYTF | TGTGCCTGGATGAAATCAGGGGGCCAGTATGGCTACACCTTC
- | - | TRBJ2-2 | TRBV30 | CAWRGVNTGELFF | TGTGCCTGGAGAGGGGTGAACACCGGGGAGCTGTTTTTT
- | TRBD1 | TRBJ2-7 | TRBV6-5 | CASTRDREAYEQYF | TGTGCCAGCACCAGGGACAGGGAGGCCTACGAGCAGTACTTC
- | TRBD1 | TRBJ1-6 | TRBV2 | CASSPRTGGNSPLHF | TGTGCCAGCAGTCCTAGGACAGGGGGGAATTCACCCCTCCACTTT
- | - | TRBJ2-1 | TRBV11-2 | CASTNSDHYNEQFF | TGTGCCAGCACCAACAGTGACCACTACAATGAGCAGTTCTTC
- | - | TRBJ2-5 | TRBV5-8 | CASSLGGPSGTQYF | TGTGCCAGCAGCTTGGGTGGCCCGTCGGGGACCCAGTACTTC
few | - | TRBJ1-5 | TRBV18 | CASSPGKRVSRGEQPQHF | TGTGCCAGCTCACCCGGGAAAAGGGTCTCCAGGGGAGAACAGCCCCAGCATTTT
- | - | TRBJ2-1 | TRBV2 | CASSGFISAGNEQFF | TGTGCCAGCAGTGGCTTTATATCCGCGGGCAATGAGCAGTTCTTC
- | TRBD2 | TRBJ2-7 | TRBV7-9 | CSSSLGGVVGGEQYF | TGTTCCAGCAGCTTAGGCGGGGTTGTGGGGGGGGAGCAGTACTTC
- | - | TRBJ1-1 | TRBV6-5 | CASSYFSGANTEAFF | TGTGCCAGCAGTTACTTTTCTGGGGCCAACACTGAAGCTTTCTTT
- | TRBD1 | TRBJ1-2 | TRBV6-5 | CASSVSGQGADGYTF | TGTGCCAGCAGCGTCTCGGGACAGGGGGCCGATGGCTACACCTTC
- | - | TRBJ2-1 | TRBV19 | CAPRCRPGNEQFF | TGTGCTCCAAGATGTCGGCCCGGGAATGAGCAGTTCTTC
- | - | TRBJ1-2 | TRBV19 | CASSVRGSLYGYTF | TGTGCCAGTAGCGTCAGGGGCTCGCTATATGGCTACACCTTC